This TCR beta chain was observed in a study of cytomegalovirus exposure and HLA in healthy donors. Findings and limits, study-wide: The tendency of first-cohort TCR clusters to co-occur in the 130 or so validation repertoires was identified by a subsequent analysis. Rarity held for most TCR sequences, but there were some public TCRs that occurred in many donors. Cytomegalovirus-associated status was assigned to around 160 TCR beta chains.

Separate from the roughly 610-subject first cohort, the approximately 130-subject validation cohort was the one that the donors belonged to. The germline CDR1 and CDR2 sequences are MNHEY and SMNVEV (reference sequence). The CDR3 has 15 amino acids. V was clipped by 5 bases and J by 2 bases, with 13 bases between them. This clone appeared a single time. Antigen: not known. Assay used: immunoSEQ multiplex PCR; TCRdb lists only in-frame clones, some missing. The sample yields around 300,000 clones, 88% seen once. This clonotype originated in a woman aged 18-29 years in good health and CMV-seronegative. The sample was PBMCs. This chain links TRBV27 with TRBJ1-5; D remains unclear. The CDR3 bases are TGTGCCAGCAGTCCCTTAGCACGGGGCAATCAGCCCCAGCATTTT. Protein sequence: CASSPLARGNQPQHF.